Detailed here is one T cell receptor beta chain. Original processing methods: By means of reference gene primer amplification, nucleated cell counts were estimated. Sequenced by immunoSEQ multiplex PCR; TCRdb stores in-frame clones only, minus some. V, J and clone size were drawn from that table, and D and trimming were deduced from the DNA. The data contain over 250,000 clones, 90% of them singletons. The record originates from a study of blood T cell repertoires in COVID-19. Overall study context: Sample material is recorded as cDNA or gDNA derived from T cells, B-cell-depleted T cells, or PBMCs.

Those who participated ranged in age from about 18 to 89 years and resided in approximately 26 US areas. Cohort assignment relied on participant-reported clinical history. The specimen was PBMCs or T cells enriched from blood (not recorded which). This TCR was sampled from a man in his sixties who had recovered from COVID-19.

For the CDR3, the DNA is TGTGCCAGCAGTCTCCTGCCGGGACAGGGGGTGTACGAGCAGTACTTC. This translates into CASSLLPGQGVYEQYF. The chain combines TRBV28 with TRBJ2-7; 11 bases agree with TRBD1. This CDR3 is built from 16 residues. V lost 5 bases to trimming and J lost 4 bases; unmatched junction nucleotides: 10. The V gene's germline CDR1 is MDHEN and CDR2 SYDVKM.